This T cell receptor beta chain was identified in a study of blood T cell repertoires in COVID-19. Looking at the study overall: Material from acute and convalescent COVID-19 was sourced from the United States, Italy and Spain. Nucleic acid was either cDNA or gDNA, and it came from T cells, B-cell-depleted T cells, or PBMCs.

Trimming stripped 4 bases from V and 0 bases from J, with 17 bases between. CDR3 size: 17 residues. CDR1 and CDR2 (germline): SEHNR, FQNEAQ (reference sequence). Authors' analysis steps: Nucleated cell counts were estimated from reference gene primer amplification. Clones were sequenced by immunoSEQ multiplex PCR, and TCRdb holds only the in-frame ones, with some missing. The V and J calls and clone size were taken over from that table, and D and trimming were inferred from the DNA. The repertoire consists of some 66,000 clones, with about 90% occurring once and the leading ten covering approximately 7.5%.

This sequence was found in a human donor in a cohort sampled during active COVID-19. What was sequenced was peripheral blood. The chain carries TRBV7-9 and TRBJ2-3, with D perhaps TRBD1 (6 bases). This CDR3 reads CASSSRIGTPSTDTQYF. CDR3 nucleotide sequence: TGTGCCAGCAGCTCTAGGATCGGGACACCTAGCACAGATACGCAGTATTTT.